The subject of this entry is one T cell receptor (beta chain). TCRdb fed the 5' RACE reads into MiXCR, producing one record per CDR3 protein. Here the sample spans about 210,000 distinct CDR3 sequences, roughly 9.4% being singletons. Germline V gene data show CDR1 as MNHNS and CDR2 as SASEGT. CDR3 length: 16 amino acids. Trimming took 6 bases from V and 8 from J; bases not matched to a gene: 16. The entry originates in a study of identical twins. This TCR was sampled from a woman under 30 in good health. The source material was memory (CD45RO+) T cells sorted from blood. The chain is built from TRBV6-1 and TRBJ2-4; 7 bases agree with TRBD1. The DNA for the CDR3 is TGTGCCAGCAGCCCACGAGGGACAGCTTTTGGCTACATTCAGTACTTC. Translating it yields CASSPRGTAFGYIQYF.